The present T cell receptor beta chain was sequenced within a study of cytomegalovirus exposure and HLA in healthy donors. As for the study in general: Approximately 180 million T cells yielded 120 million or so unique TCR beta sequences, as an earlier analysis found. Findings of the study overall: Cytomegalovirus-associated status was assigned to 150 or so TCR beta chains. Sequencing probably produced one cluster of sequence variants that were highly shared.

Germline lookup yields CDR1 SNHLY and CDR2 FYNNEI. This CDR3 region has 14 residues. V lost 6 bases and J lost 4, with 13 bases in between. The donors (healthy individuals) were bone marrow donors. As to this clone: The antigen is not known.

The study ran its PCR with 60 Vbeta and 13 Jbeta primers. Clones were read by immunoSEQ multiplex PCR, and TCRdb kept only the in-frame ones, dropping some. The table includes 250,000 to 350,000 clones, 80% to 90% detected once. The TCR was taken from a man aged 40-49 years in good health and CMV-seropositive. Sequencing was carried out using PBMCs. J is TRBJ1-5 and V is TRBV2, with D possibly matching TRBD1 (6 bases). For the CDR3, the DNA is TGTGCCAGCAGGAAACAGGGTATTAATCAGCCCCAGCATTTT. Amino acid sequence: CASRKQGINQPQHF.